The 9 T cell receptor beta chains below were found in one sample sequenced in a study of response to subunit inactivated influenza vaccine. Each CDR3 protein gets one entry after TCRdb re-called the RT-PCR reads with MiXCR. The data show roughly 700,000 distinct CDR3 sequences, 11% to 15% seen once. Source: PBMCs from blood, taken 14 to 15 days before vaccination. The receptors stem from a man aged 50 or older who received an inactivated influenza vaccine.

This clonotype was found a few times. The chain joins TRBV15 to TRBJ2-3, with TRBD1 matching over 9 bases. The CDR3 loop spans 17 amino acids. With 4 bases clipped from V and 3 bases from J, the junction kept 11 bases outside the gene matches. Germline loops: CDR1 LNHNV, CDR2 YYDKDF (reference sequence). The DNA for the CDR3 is TGTGCCACCAGCAACCACCACCGGGACAGGGTAACAGATACGCAGTATTTT. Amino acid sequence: CATSNHHRDRVTDTQYF.

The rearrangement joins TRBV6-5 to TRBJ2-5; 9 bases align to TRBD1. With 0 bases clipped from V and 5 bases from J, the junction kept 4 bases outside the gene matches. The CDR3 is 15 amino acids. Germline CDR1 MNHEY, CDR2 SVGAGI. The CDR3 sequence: CASSYSGGTGETQYF. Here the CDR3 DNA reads TGTGCCAGCAGTTACTCAGGGGGGACAGGGGAGACCCAGTACTTC.

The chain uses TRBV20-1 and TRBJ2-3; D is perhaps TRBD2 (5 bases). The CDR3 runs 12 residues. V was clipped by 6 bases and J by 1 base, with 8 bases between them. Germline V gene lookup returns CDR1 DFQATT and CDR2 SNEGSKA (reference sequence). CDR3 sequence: CSAGKRTDTQYF. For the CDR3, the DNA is TGCAGTGCCGGGAAGCGCACAGATACGCAGTATTTT.

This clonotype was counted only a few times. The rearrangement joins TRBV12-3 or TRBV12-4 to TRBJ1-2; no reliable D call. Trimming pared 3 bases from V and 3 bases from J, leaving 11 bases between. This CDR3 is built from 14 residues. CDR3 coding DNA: TGTGCCAGCAGTTTGGGCCCTCCTTACTATGGCTACACCTTC. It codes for CASSLGPPYYGYTF.

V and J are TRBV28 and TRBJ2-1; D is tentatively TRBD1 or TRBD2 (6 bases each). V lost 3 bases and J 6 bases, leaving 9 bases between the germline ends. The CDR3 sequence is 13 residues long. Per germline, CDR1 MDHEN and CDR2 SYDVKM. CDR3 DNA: TGTGCCAGCAGTTTCGGGGGCGCCAATGAGCAGTTCTTC. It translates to CASSFGGANEQFF.

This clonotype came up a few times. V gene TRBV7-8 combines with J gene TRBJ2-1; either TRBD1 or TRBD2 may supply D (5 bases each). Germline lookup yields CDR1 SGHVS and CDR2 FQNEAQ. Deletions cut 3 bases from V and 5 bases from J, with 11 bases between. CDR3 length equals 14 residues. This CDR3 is CASSFGTVHNEQFF. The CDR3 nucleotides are TGTGCCAGCAGCTTTGGGACGGTCCACAATGAGCAGTTCTTC.

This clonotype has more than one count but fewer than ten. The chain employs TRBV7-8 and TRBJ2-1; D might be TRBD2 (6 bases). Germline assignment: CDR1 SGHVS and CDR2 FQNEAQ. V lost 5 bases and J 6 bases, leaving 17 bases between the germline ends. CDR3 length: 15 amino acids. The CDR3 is CASSPRLEIVNEQFF. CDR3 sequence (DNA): TGTGCCAGCAGCCCGCGACTAGAAATAGTCAATGAGCAGTTCTTC.

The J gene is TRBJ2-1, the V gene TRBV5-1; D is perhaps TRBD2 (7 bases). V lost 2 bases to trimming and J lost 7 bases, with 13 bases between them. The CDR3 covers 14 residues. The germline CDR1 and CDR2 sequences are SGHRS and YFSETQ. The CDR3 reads CASSLHGGRNEQFF. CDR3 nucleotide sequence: TGCGCCAGCAGCTTACACGGGGGGCGAAATGAGCAGTTCTTC.

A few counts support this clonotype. The CDR3 nucleotides read TGTGCCAGCAGTCTCCGGGACAGTCTGACCCAGTACTTC. Translation gives CASSLRDSLTQYF. V and J are TRBV12-3 or TRBV12-4 and TRBJ2-5, with 7 bases lining up with TRBD1. The CDR3 sequence is 13 residues long. The ends lost 5 bases at V and 7 bases at J; junction bases unmatched: 7.